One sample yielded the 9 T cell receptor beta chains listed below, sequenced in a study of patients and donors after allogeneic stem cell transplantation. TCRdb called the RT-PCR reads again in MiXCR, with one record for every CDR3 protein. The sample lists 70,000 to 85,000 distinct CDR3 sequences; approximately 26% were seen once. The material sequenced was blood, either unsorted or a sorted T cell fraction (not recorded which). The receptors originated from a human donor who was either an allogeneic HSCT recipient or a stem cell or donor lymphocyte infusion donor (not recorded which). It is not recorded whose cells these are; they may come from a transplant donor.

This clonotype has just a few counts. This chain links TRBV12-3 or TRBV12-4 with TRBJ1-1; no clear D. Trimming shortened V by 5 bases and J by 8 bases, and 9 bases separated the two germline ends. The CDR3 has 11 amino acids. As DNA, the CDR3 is TGTGCCAGCAGTGTCCGCCGGGAAGCTTTCTTT. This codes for CASSVRREAFF.

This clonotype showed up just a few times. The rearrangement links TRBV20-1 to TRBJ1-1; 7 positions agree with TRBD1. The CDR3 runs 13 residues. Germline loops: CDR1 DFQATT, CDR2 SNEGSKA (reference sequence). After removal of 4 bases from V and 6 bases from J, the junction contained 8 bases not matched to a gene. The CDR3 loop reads CSAKDRARPEAFF. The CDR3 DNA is TGCAGTGCTAAAGACAGGGCCCGCCCTGAAGCTTTCTTT.

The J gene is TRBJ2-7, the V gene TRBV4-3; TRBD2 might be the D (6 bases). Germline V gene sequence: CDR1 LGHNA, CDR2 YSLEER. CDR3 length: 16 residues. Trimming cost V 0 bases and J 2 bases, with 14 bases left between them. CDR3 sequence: CASSQERREDTYEQYF. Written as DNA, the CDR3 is TGCGCCAGCAGCCAAGAGAGGAGGGAGGATACCTACGAGCAGTACTTC.

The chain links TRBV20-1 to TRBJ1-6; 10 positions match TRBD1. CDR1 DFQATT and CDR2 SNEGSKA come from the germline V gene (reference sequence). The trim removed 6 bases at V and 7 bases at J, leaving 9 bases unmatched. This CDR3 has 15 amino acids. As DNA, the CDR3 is TGCAGTGCGCCCCCTGGACAGGGGGAGAATTCACCCCTCCACTTT. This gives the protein CSAPPGQGENSPLHF.

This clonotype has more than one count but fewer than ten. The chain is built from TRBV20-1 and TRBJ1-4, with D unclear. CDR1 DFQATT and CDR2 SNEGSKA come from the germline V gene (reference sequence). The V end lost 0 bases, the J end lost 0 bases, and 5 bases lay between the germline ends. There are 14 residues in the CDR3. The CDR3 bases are TGCAGTGCTAGAGATCGAGCAACTAATGAAAAACTGTTTTTT. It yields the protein CSARDRATNEKLFF.

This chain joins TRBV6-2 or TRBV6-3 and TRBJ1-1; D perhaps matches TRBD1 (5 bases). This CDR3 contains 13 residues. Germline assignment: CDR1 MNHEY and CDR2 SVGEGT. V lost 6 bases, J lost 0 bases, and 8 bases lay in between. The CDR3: CASRAGMNTEAFF. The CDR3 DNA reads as TGTGCCAGCAGAGCAGGGATGAACACTGAAGCTTTCTTT.

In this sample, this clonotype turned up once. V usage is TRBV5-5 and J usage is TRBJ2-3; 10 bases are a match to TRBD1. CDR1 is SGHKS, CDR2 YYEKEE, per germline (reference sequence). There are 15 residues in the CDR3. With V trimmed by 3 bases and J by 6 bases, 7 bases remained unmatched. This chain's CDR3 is CASSYRDRGGDTQYF. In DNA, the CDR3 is TGTGCCAGCAGCTACCGGGACAGGGGTGGCGATACGCAGTATTTT.

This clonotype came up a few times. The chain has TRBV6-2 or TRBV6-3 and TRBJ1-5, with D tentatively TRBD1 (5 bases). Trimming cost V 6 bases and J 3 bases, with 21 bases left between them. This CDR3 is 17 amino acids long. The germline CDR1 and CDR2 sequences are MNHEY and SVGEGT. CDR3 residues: CASRFGHGAWDNQPQHF. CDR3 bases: TGTGCCAGCAGATTCGGACATGGGGCGTGGGACAATCAGCCCCAGCATTTT.

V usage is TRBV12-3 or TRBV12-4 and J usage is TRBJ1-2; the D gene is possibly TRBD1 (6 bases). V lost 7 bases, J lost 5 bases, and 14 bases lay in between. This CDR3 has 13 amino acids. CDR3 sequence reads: CASTQGGGYGYTF. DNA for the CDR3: TGTGCCAGCACCCAAGGGGGAGGGTATGGCTACACCTTC.